Listed below are T cell receptor beta chains from one sample, sequenced in a study of low-dose radiotherapy and immunotherapy resistance in tumors. TCRdb used MiXCR to reprocess the reads, holding one entry per CDR3 protein. The repertoire holds under 90,000 distinct CDR3 sequences, with less than 35% as singletons. This specimen consisted of PBMCs, obtained before treatment. These receptors all stem from a female donor with ovarian cancer. The CDR3 runs from the conserved cysteine through the conserved F or W. The D gene is left open where the match is weak. The listing skips clone size in some rows; elsewhere it reads once, few, many or a size class.

length | size | D | J | V | CDR3 | DNA
16 | medium-sized | NA | TRBJ2-7 | TRBV5-4 | CASSSGPGRNGNEQYF | TGTGCCAGCAGCTCCGGACCGGGCCGCAATGGCAACGAGCAGTACTTC
16 | many | TRBD1 | TRBJ2-7 | TRBV4-2 | CASSQDPGQGAREQYF | TGTGCCAGCAGCCAAGATCCGGGCCAGGGGGCGCGGGAGCAGTACTTC
15 | many | NA | TRBJ2-4 | TRBV23-1 | CASSSAGSSKNIQYF | TGCGCCAGCAGCTCAGCAGGGAGTTCCAAAAACATTCAGTACTTC
15 | NA | TRBD2 | TRBJ2-2 | TRBV6-1 | CASSPLAGGAGELFF | TGTGCCAGCAGTCCTCTAGCGGGGGGAGCCGGGGAGCTGTTTTTT
13 | few | NA | TRBJ2-3 | TRBV7-6 | CASSLDLGDTQYF | TGTGCCAGCAGCTTAGACCTAGGGGATACGCAGTATTTT
15 | many | TRBD2 | TRBJ2-5 | TRBV7-2 | CASSLGTSGWQTQYF | TGTGCCAGCAGCTTAGGGACTAGCGGGTGGCAGACCCAGTACTTC
14 | many | TRBD1 | TRBJ1-4 | TRBV6-6 | CASSYPGTAEKLFF | TGTGCCAGCAGTTACCCAGGGACAGCCGAAAAACTGTTTTTT
13 | NA | NA | TRBJ1-5 | TRBV7-8 | CASSSTQSQPQHF | TGTGCCAGCAGTTCAACTCAGTCACAGCCCCAGCATTTT
15 | NA | NA | TRBJ1-2 | TRBV4-2 | CASSQVTGQGYGYTF | TGTGCCAGCAGCCAAGTTACGGGGCAGGGCTATGGCTACACCTTC
14 | many | NA | TRBJ2-5 | TRBV5-1 | CASSFNRAGETQYF | TGCGCCAGCAGCTTTAACAGGGCGGGGGAGACCCAGTACTTC
15 | many | TRBD2 | TRBJ2-7 | TRBV15 | CATSRPTGGTDEQYF | TGTGCCACCAGCAGACCCACGGGGGGTACCGACGAGCAGTACTTC
14 | NA | NA | TRBJ2-1 | TRBV21-1 | CASGQAGGPQEQFF | TGTGCCAGCGGTCAAGCGGGAGGGCCGCAAGAGCAGTTCTTC
14 | many | NA | TRBJ2-4 | TRBV19 | CASSIGAGESIQYF | TGTGCCAGTAGTATAGGGGCAGGGGAGAGCATTCAGTACTTC
15 | many | NA | TRBJ1-6 | TRBV6-6 | CASTTSAYANSPLHF | TGTGCCAGCACTACATCAGCATACGCCAATTCACCCCTCCACTTT
15 | many | TRBD2 | TRBJ2-3 | TRBV12-3/TRBV12-4 | CASSLIAGATDTQYF | TGTGCCAGCAGTTTAATAGCGGGGGCCACAGATACGCAGTATTTT
18 | NA | NA | TRBJ2-6 | TRBV5-1 | CASSLFTGPSSGANVLTF | TGCGCCAGCAGCTTGTTTACAGGGCCAAGCTCTGGGGCCAACGTCCTGACTTTC
18 | many | NA | TRBJ1-6 | TRBV27 | CASGTPPRGPGGNSPLHF | TGTGCCAGCGGCACCCCCCCGAGGGGACCGGGGGGTAATTCACCCCTCCACTTT
15 | few | NA | TRBJ2-6 | TRBV27 | CASSLGHDGANVLTF | TGTGCCAGCAGTCTAGGTCACGATGGGGCCAACGTCCTGACTTTC
15 | few | NA | TRBJ2-5 | TRBV28 | CASSHGGRSSGSQYF | TGTGCCAGCAGCCACGGCGGACGGTCCAGTGGGAGCCAGTACTTC
15 | few | NA | TRBJ2-3 | TRBV10-2 | CASSEVGASTDTQYF | TGCGCCAGCAGTGAAGTCGGGGCTAGCACAGATACGCAGTATTTT
15 | many | TRBD1 | TRBJ1-1 | TRBV5-1 | CASSLTGTGGTEAFF | TGCGCCAGCAGCTTGACGGGTACAGGGGGCACTGAAGCTTTCTTT
14 | many | NA | TRBJ1-5 | TRBV28 | CASSLRQANQPQHF | TGTGCCAGCAGTTTACGACAGGCTAATCAGCCCCAGCATTTT
18 | many | TRBD2 | TRBJ2-1 | TRBV18 | CASSPPGLAGGSYNEQFF | TGTGCCAGCTCACCACCGGGACTAGCGGGAGGCTCCTACAATGAGCAGTTCTTC
14 | many | NA | TRBJ1-6 | TRBV2 | CASSLRAMDSPLHF | TGTGCCAGCAGCCTCAGGGCTATGGATTCACCCCTCCACTTT
15 | many | TRBD2 | TRBJ2-3 | TRBV19 | CASTSGGGRADTQYF | TGTGCCAGTACCTCTGGGGGAGGGCGAGCAGATACGCAGTATTTT
14 | NA | TRBD2 | TRBJ2-3 | TRBV5-1 | CASSPGTSGDTQYF | TGCGCCAGCAGCCCTGGGACTAGCGGCGATACGCAGTATTTT
12 | NA | TRBD1 | TRBJ1-1 | TRBV14 | CASSQDRSGAFF | TGTGCCAGCAGCCAGGACAGGTCGGGGGCTTTCTTT
17 | few | TRBD2 | TRBJ2-2 | TRBV28 | CASSLSSGTSDSGELFF | TGTGCCAGCAGTTTATCCTCCGGGACTAGCGACTCCGGGGAGCTGTTTTTT
14 | NA | TRBD1 | TRBJ2-7 | TRBV20-1 | CSARDPGQLGEQYF | TGCAGTGCTAGAGATCCGGGACAGCTTGGCGAGCAGTACTTC
15 | NA | NA | TRBJ1-1 | TRBV14 | CASSLRVSGGAEAFF | TGTGCCAGCAGCCTAAGGGTTTCTGGGGGCGCTGAAGCTTTCTTT
15 | NA | NA | TRBJ1-6 | TRBV12-3/TRBV12-4 | CASSFGQGAHSPPHF | NA
14 | NA | TRBD1 | TRBJ2-5 | TRBV5-4 | CASRSGTEKETQYF | TGTGCCAGCAGATCCGGGACAGAAAAAGAGACCCAGTACTTC
15 | many | NA | TRBJ2-1 | TRBV24-1 | CATSDQSSANNEQFF | TGTGCCACCAGTGATCAGAGTAGCGCCAACAATGAGCAGTTCTTC
15 | NA | TRBD2 | TRBJ2-5 | TRBV7-9 | CASSLDAGGQETQYF | TGTGCCAGCAGCTTAGATGCGGGGGGACAAGAGACCCAGTACTTC
12 | many | NA | TRBJ1-2 | TRBV18 | CASSPLEDGYTF | TGTGCCAGCTCACCATTAGAGGATGGCTACACCTTC
16 | many | TRBD1 | TRBJ1-1 | TRBV5-1 | CASSTSGTGVGTEAFF | TGTGCCAGCAGCACATCCGGGACAGGGGTGGGCACTGAAGCTTTCTTT
15 | many | NA | TRBJ2-7 | TRBV27 | CASSLSIGGSYEQYF | TGTGCCAGCAGTTTATCGATCGGGGGTTCCTACGAGCAGTACTTC
18 | NA | TRBD1 | TRBJ2-6 | TRBV18 | CASSPPGQVLSGANVLTF | TGTGCCAGCTCACCGCCGGGACAGGTTCTTTCAGGGGCCAACGTCCTGACTTTC
15 | many | NA | TRBJ2-2 | TRBV5-1 | CASSLLGANTGELFF | TGCGCCAGCAGCTTGTTGGGGGCGAACACCGGGGAGCTGTTTTTT
14 | many | NA | TRBJ1-2 | TRBV4-2 | CASSQVGQSYGYTF | TGTGCCAGCAGCCAAGTAGGACAGTCCTATGGCTACACCTTC
15 | many | NA | TRBJ2-1 | TRBV7-8 | CASIESAWSYNEQFF | TGTGCCAGCATCGAGAGCGCGTGGTCCTACAATGAGCAGTTCTTC
16 | many | TRBD2 | TRBJ2-5 | TRBV9 | CASSVSGGGYQETQYF | TGTGCCAGCAGCGTCTCGGGCGGGGGGTACCAAGAGACCCAGTACTTC
15 | few | NA | TRBJ2-7 | TRBV5-1 | CASSSRGTGTYEQYF | TGCGCCAGCAGCTCTAGGGGAACGGGGACCTACGAGCAGTACTTC
15 | many | TRBD1 | TRBJ1-4 | TRBV24-1 | CATSDSGTGDEKLFF | TGTGCCACCAGTGATTCCGGGACAGGGGACGAAAAACTGTTTTTT
11 | many | NA | TRBJ1-2 | TRBV29-1 | CSVGSNRASTF | TGCAGCGTTGGGAGTAACAGGGCGAGCACCTTC
13 | few | NA | TRBJ1-2 | TRBV5-6 | CASSLSQIGGYTF | TGTGCCAGCAGCTTGTCTCAGATCGGTGGCTACACCTTC
15 | many | TRBD1 | TRBJ2-3 | TRBV5-1 | CASSPGQGGPDTQYF | TGCGCCAGCAGCCCCGGACAGGGCGGCCCAGATACGCAGTATTTT
13 | many | TRBD1 | TRBJ1-2 | TRBV29-1 | CSAWTGVGYGYTF | TGCAGCGCCTGGACAGGGGTGGGCTATGGCTACACCTTC
15 | few | TRBD2 | TRBJ2-1 | TRBV10-2 | CASSDISLGRETVVF | TGCGCCAGCAGTGATATTTCTTTAGGGCGGGAGACGGTGGTCTTC
11 | many | NA | TRBJ2-1 | TRBV29-1 | CSVDRQGRRFF | TGCAGCGTTGATCGGCAGGGTCGGCGGTTCTTC
12 | many | NA | TRBJ1-1 | TRBV19 | CASSLQNTEAFF | TGTGCCAGTAGTTTGCAGAACACTGAAGCTTTCTTT
15 | few | NA | TRBJ2-4 | TRBV5-1 | CASSHKTEPNNIQYF | TGCGCCAGCAGCCACAAGACGGAGCCTAATAACATTCAGTACTTC
15 | NA | TRBD2 | TRBJ2-1 | TRBV20-1 | CSARPGTSGYNEQFF | TGCAGTGCTAGACCCGGGACTAGCGGATACAATGAGCAGTTCTTC
14 | many | TRBD1 | TRBJ1-2 | TRBV30 | CAWRRDRGPYGYTF | TGTGCCTGGAGGAGGGACAGGGGGCCCTATGGCTACACCTTC
18 | many | TRBD2 | TRBJ2-1 | TRBV7-2 | CASSLVGRSGTYHNEQFF | TGTGCCAGCAGCTTAGTCGGGCGGAGCGGGACGTACCACAATGAGCAGTTCTTC
15 | many | TRBD2 | TRBJ2-5 | TRBV5-1 | CASSLASGREETQYF | TGCGCCAGCAGCTTGGCTAGCGGGAGGGAAGAGACCCAGTACTTC
14 | NA | TRBD1 | TRBJ1-4 | TRBV27 | CASSLGRGGEKLFF | TGTGCCAGCAGTTTAGGCAGGGGGGGTGAAAAACTGTTTTTT